Below are 14 T cell receptor beta chains sequenced from a single sample in a study of regulatory dendritic cells for organ transplantation. This table comes from immunoSEQ multiplex PCR, and its TCRdb copy is limited to in-frame clones, with some not included. The sample records 25,000 to 30,000 clones, around 83% being singletons. The sequencing input was naive CD4+ T cells from blood. The sample's subset: CD45RA+ naive T cells. These TCRs come from a human donor in good health.

The chain is built from TRBV2 and TRBJ2-7, with TRBD1 matching over 9 bases. Per germline, CDR1 SNHLY and CDR2 FYNNEI. The junction had 10 bases not matched to a gene; V was cut back by 7 bases and J by 6 bases. This CDR3 has 14 amino acids. CDR3 nucleotide sequence: TGTGCCAGCATGATGGGACAGGGAACCTCCGAGCAGTACTTC. Protein sequence: CASMMGQGTSEQYF.

The chain links TRBV6-1 to TRBJ2-1; D possibly corresponds to TRBD2 (5 bases). The V gene lost 2 bases and the J gene lost 4 bases, with 12 bases spanning the gap. Germline assignment: CDR1 MNHNS and CDR2 SASEGT. This CDR3 spans 15 amino acids. The CDR3, as DNA: TGTGCCAGCAGTGAAAGCGGCCTGCGGTACAATGAGCAGTTCTTC. Its protein is CASSESGLRYNEQFF.

The chain uses TRBV7-9 and TRBJ1-2; no firm D call. Germline V gene sequence: CDR1 SEHNR, CDR2 FQNEAQ (reference sequence). This CDR3 comprises 16 residues. The V end was cut by 7 bases, the J end by 7 bases, with 25 bases between. Here the CDR3 reads CASTHSLSWETSGYTF. The CDR3 coding sequence is TGTGCCAGCACCCATAGCTTATCTTGGGAGACGAGTGGCTACACCTTC.

The CDR3, as DNA: TGTGCCAGCAGCAAAGAACAGGGCTACGAGCAGTACTTC. Translation gives CASSKEQGYEQYF. This chain joins TRBV21-1 and TRBJ2-7; whether TRBD1, the table's D call, matches the DNA was not checked. TRBV21-1 is shown as a pseudogene. CDR3 length equals 13 residues.

This clone was seen more than once but under ten times. V gene TRBV19 combines with J gene TRBJ1-2, with D possibly TRBD1 on 6 matching bases. The CDR3 loop spans 15 amino acids. Germline CDR1 LNHDA, CDR2 SQIVND (reference sequence). The germline V and J ends were trimmed by 3 bases and 7 bases, with 18 bases remaining between them. The CDR3 reads CASSIQDSLVFGYTF. CDR3 DNA: TGTGCCAGTAGTATCCAGGACAGCTTGGTTTTTGGCTACACCTTC.

This chain connects TRBV5-4 to TRBJ2-3, with a possible D match to TRBD1 (6 bases). The CDR3 runs 16 residues. V lost 0 bases and J 4 bases, leaving 15 bases between the germline ends. CDR1 SGHNT and CDR2 YYREEE come from the germline V gene (reference sequence). Here the CDR3 reads CASSLASGGRSDTQYF. For the CDR3, the DNA is TGTGCCAGCAGCTTGGCCTCTGGGGGCAGGTCAGATACGCAGTATTTT.

This sequence joins TRBV4-2 and TRBJ1-2, with D unresolved. Trimming pared 4 bases from V and 7 bases from J, leaving 22 bases between. The CDR3 contains 16 residues. CDR1 is LGHNA, CDR2 YNFKEQ, per germline. The CDR3 coding sequence is TGTGCCAGCAGCCCAATCGACTCCCTACGCGGTTCTGGCTACACCTTC. It specifies CASSPIDSLRGSGYTF.

The chain is built from TRBV11-3 and TRBJ2-7; TRBD1 might be the D (6 bases). The germline CDR1 and CDR2 sequences are SGHNT and YENEEA. There are 14 residues in the CDR3. Trimming shortened V by 2 bases and J by 7 bases, and 15 bases separated the two germline ends. The CDR3 here is CASSLIPTGQEQYF. Written as DNA, the CDR3 is TGTGCCAGCAGCTTAATTCCAACAGGGCAGGAGCAGTACTTC.

Here the CDR3 reads CASSQLTQGETQYF. Written as DNA, the CDR3 is TGCGCCAGCAGCCAGCTCACCCAGGGGGAGACCCAGTACTTC. The chain couples TRBV4-1 to TRBJ2-5; D may be TRBD1 (6 bases). Germline lookup yields CDR1 MGHRA and CDR2 YSYEKL. This CDR3 spans 14 amino acids. Trimming shortened V by 3 bases and J by 5 bases, and 13 bases separated the two germline ends.

The chain couples TRBV7-9 to TRBJ1-5; D is unclear. Trimming cost V 2 bases and J 5 bases, with 7 bases left between them. The CDR3 totals 13 residues. CDR1 and CDR2 from the germline V gene are SEHNR and FQNEAQ (reference sequence). The DNA for the CDR3 is TGTGCCAGCAGCTTATTAACGGATCAGCCCCAGCATTTT. It is translated as CASSLLTDQPQHF.

The sample holds one count of this clone. V usage is TRBV7-9 and J usage is TRBJ2-3, with 10 bases identical to TRBD2. V lost 7 bases to trimming and J lost 6 bases; unmatched junction nucleotides: 7. CDR3 length equals 14 residues. Germline values: CDR1 SEHNR, CDR2 FQNEAQ (reference sequence). CDR3 region: CASTSRTSGDTQYF. Here the CDR3 DNA reads TGTGCCAGCACCTCTCGGACTAGCGGCGATACGCAGTATTTT. Based on the CDR3 plus reference TRBV7-9 and TRBJ2-3, the full variable domain is DTGVSQNPRHKITKRGQNVTFRCDPISEHNRLYWYRQTLGQGPEFLTYFQNEAQLEKSRLLSDRFSAERPKGSFSTLEIQRTEQGDSAMYLCASTSRTSGDTQYFGPGTRLTVL.

The rearrangement uses TRBV11-3 and TRBJ2-1; 10 bases align to TRBD2. Trimming cost V 0 bases and J 0 bases; bases outside gene matches: 5. Germline V gives CDR1 SGHNT, CDR2 YENEEA. The CDR3 spans 18 residues. CDR3 nucleotide sequence: TGTGCCAGCAGCTTAGATCGGCAGCGGGGGGGCTCCTACAATGAGCAGTTCTTC. Translating it yields CASSLDRQRGGSYNEQFF. Filled out from reference TRBV11-3 and TRBJ2-1, the complete variable domain reads EAGVVQSPRYKIIEKKQPVAFWCNPISGHNTLYWYLQNLGQGPELLIRYENEEAVDDSQLPKDRFSAERLKGVDSTLKIQPAELGDSAVYLCASSLDRQRGGSYNEQFFGPGTRLTVL.

The chain combines TRBV5-4 with TRBJ2-1; D remains ambiguous. V lost 4 bases to trimming and J lost 5 bases, with 4 bases between them. The CDR3 is made up of 11 amino acids. CDR1 SGHNT and CDR2 YYREEE come from the germline V gene (reference sequence). The CDR3 sequence is CASSVNNEQFF. CDR3 nucleotides: TGTGCCAGCAGCGTCAACAATGAGCAGTTCTTC.

This sequence joins TRBV5-6 and TRBJ2-7; the match to TRBD1 covers 9 bases. V dropped 2 bases and J dropped 3; count of bases not matched to a gene: 3. Germline loops: CDR1 SGHDT, CDR2 YYEEEE. This CDR3 comprises 14 residues. The CDR3 DNA reads TGTGCCAGCAGCTTCCGGACAGGGGACTACGAGCAGTACTTC. Translated, it gives CASSFRTGDYEQYF.